Following are 28 T cell receptor beta chains from one sample sequenced in a study of blood T cells in healthy people across ages. PCR was performed a second time for about 7 to 11 cycles using a sample-barcoded 5' primer and a J-beta primer mix. TCRdb redid the calling of the 5' RACE reads with MiXCR, one entry per CDR3 protein. The sample carries about 1.7 million distinct CDR3 sequences, roughly 28% recorded once. The sample was blood. The receptors derive from a woman aged 30 to 39 in good health.

The CDR3 sequence: CASRERQASYGYTF. The CDR3, as DNA: TGTGCCAGCAGGGAAAGGCAGGCGTCCTATGGCTACACCTTC. J is TRBJ1-2 and V is TRBV2; no clear D gene. Trimming took 6 bases from V and 4 from J, leaving 15 bases between them. This CDR3 is 14 amino acids long. The V gene's germline CDR1 is SNHLY and CDR2 FYNNEI.

This clonotype occurred many times. This sequence joins TRBV29-1 and TRBJ2-1; D remains unclear. With 6 bases removed from V and 9 bases from J, the gap between germline ends came to 15 bases. CDR3 length: 12 residues. Germline V CDR1 and CDR2: SQVTM, ANQGSEA. This chain's CDR3 is CSVYRFQSEQFF. In DNA, the CDR3 is TGCAGCGTCTATAGGTTCCAATCTGAGCAGTTCTTC.

This clonotype was counted many times. The chain links TRBV2 to TRBJ2-6, with D perhaps TRBD1 (6 bases). Germline CDR1 and CDR2: SNHLY and FYNNEI. The CDR3 runs 14 residues. V was clipped by 10 bases and J by 0 bases, with 10 bases between them. CDR3 sequence: CATQGSSGANVLTF. CDR3 DNA: TGTGCCACACAGGGTAGCTCTGGGGCCAACGTCCTGACTTTC. The complete variable domain, with remaining parts taken from reference TRBV2 and TRBJ2-6, reads EPEVTQTPSHQVTQMGQEVILRCVPISNHLYFYWYRQILGQKVEFLVSFYNNEISEKSEIFDDQFSVERPDGSNFTLKIRSTKLEDSAMYFCATQGSSGANVLTFGAGSRLTVL.

This chain uses TRBV7-2 with TRBJ2-3; 10 nucleotides align to TRBD1. This CDR3 contains 15 residues. With V trimmed by 5 bases and J by 3 bases, 5 bases remained unmatched. Germline lookup yields CDR1 SGHTA and CDR2 FQGNSA. The CDR3 DNA follows: TGTGCCAGCAGCAAGAGGGACAGGGGTACAGATACGCAGTATTTT. Translating gives CASSKRDRGTDTQYF.

The chain employs TRBV2 and TRBJ2-4; 7 bases line up with TRBD2. V dropped 3 bases and J dropped 6; count of bases not matched to a gene: 8. The CDR3 covers 15 residues. The germline CDR1 and CDR2 sequences are SNHLY and FYNNEI. CDR3 residues: CASSDRRERGNIQYF. The CDR3 region has the DNA TGTGCCAGCAGTGATAGGCGGGAGAGAGGAAACATTCAGTACTTC.

A remark on this clonotype: It may be a read error: a sequence one base away is much more abundant. This CDR3 is missing its conserved last phenylalanine or tryptophan, likely due to a read error. The chain is built from TRBV19 and TRBJ2-4, with D possibly called TRBD1 or TRBD2 (6 bases each). Germline CDR1 is LNHDA and CDR2 is SQIVND (reference sequence). The CDR3 totals 13 residues. Trimming stripped 6 bases from V and 13 bases from J, with 19 bases between. The CDR3 protein is CASRMTARGEQYC. DNA for the CDR3: TGTGCCAGTAGAATGACGGCGAGGGGGGAGCAGTACTGC.

The chain couples TRBV28 to TRBJ2-5; tentatively, D is TRBD2 (7 bases). Trimming took off 1 base at V and 4 bases at J, with 13 bases between the two ends. The CDR3 length is 15 residues. From germline, CDR1 is MDHEN and CDR2 SYDVKM. CDR3 loop: CASSLSAGEGETQYF. DNA for the CDR3: TGTGCCAGCAGTTTATCGGCAGGGGAGGGAGAGACCCAGTACTTC.

Many counts were recorded for this clonotype. The chain links TRBV20-1 to TRBJ2-3; D unresolved. V lost 4 bases and J lost 0, with 11 bases in between. From germline, CDR1 is DFQATT and CDR2 SNEGSKA (reference sequence). There are 14 residues in the CDR3. The CDR3 DNA reads as TGCAGTGCTACCCTCGCGGCTAGCACAGATACGCAGTATTTT. Protein sequence: CSATLAASTDTQYF.

This CDR3 is CSVEIGLAGREQYF. CDR3 bases: TGCAGCGTTGAGATAGGACTAGCGGGGCGGGAGCAGTACTTC. This rearrangement joins TRBV29-1 to TRBJ2-5; 12 bases align to TRBD2. Germline V lookup: CDR1 SQVTM, CDR2 ANQGSEA. CDR3 length: 14 amino acids. V was clipped by 3 bases and J by 11 bases; unmatched bases: 10. The full variable domain, rest sourced from reference TRBV29-1 and TRBJ2-5, is SAVISQKPSRDICQRGTSLTIQCQVDSQVTMMFWYRQQPGQSLTLIATANQGSEATYESGFVIDKFPISRPNLTFSTLTVSNMSPEDSSIYLCSVEIGLAGREQYFGPGTRLLVL.

The V gene is TRBV6-1, the J gene TRBJ2-5; D is perhaps TRBD1 or TRBD2 (5 bases each). With 3 bases removed from V and 0 bases from J, the gap between germline ends came to 20 bases. Germline V lookup: CDR1 MNHNS, CDR2 SASEGT. The CDR3 is 18 residues long. The chain's CDR3 is CASSDGLGTLLYQETQYF. Written as DNA, the CDR3 is TGTGCCAGCAGTGATGGCTTGGGGACGCTTCTGTACCAAGAGACCCAGTACTTC.

V is TRBV24-1 and J is TRBJ2-1, with 7 bases lining up with TRBD2. The J call is doubtful: the DNA matches TRBJ2-7 better. Germline V CDR1 and CDR2: KGHDR, SFDVKD. The CDR3 is 16 residues long. In DNA form, the CDR3 reads TGTGCCACCAGTGATTCATCCGGGACTACCTACAATGAGCAGTACTTC. Encoded protein: CATSDSSGTTYNEQYF.

The table lists this clonotype with many counts. The V and J genes are TRBV7-3 and TRBJ2-3; D remains unclear. The CDR3 contains 13 residues. Germline V gives CDR1 SGHTA, CDR2 FQGTGA. Trimming pared 5 bases from V and 4 bases from J, leaving 10 bases between. CDR3 in amino acids: CASSPFGPDTQYF. CDR3 nucleotides: TGTGCCAGCAGCCCCTTCGGCCCAGATACGCAGTATTTT.

The chain carries TRBV18 and TRBJ2-1, with TRBD2 identical over 8 bases. The CDR3 is 14 amino acids. Germline loops: CDR1 KGHSH, CDR2 LQKENI. V was pared by 2 bases and J by 9 bases, with 6 bases of the junction left unmatched. The CDR3 protein is CASSPDGRASEQFF. For the CDR3, the DNA is TGTGCCAGCTCACCAGACGGGAGGGCGTCTGAGCAGTTCTTC.

This clonotype has only one observation. This chain connects TRBV2 to TRBJ1-6; possible D gene TRBD1, 5 bases. CDR3 length equals 13 residues. The V gene's germline CDR1 is SNHLY and CDR2 FYNNEI. Trimming removed 8 bases at V and 14 bases at J, with 19 bases between. This CDR3 is CASDTGGPPTLHF. The CDR3 region has the DNA TGTGCCAGCGATACAGGCGGACCACCCACCCTCCACTTT.

The chain is built from TRBV29-1 and TRBJ1-2; D gene unclear. The CDR3 runs to 15 residues. The V gene's germline CDR1 is SQVTM and CDR2 ANQGSEA. V was cut by 0 bases and J by 0 bases, with 11 bases left in between. In nucleotides, the CDR3 is TGCAGCGTTGAAGAAAGGCAGGCAGCTAACTATGGCTACACCTTC. Its translation: CSVEERQAANYGYTF.

A few counts support this clonotype. The rearrangement uses TRBV6-6 and TRBJ1-1; TRBD1 aligns across 7 bases. The CDR3 consists of 13 residues. V gave up 7 bases and J gave up 6 bases; unmatched junction bases: 8. Germline V gene sequence: CDR1 MNHNY, CDR2 SVGAGI (reference sequence). CDR3 sequence reads: CASNRQGRAEAFF. CDR3 nucleotides: TGTGCCAGCAATCGACAGGGAAGGGCTGAAGCTTTCTTT.

The chain carries TRBV15 and TRBJ1-4; no clear D. Germline V gives CDR1 LNHNV, CDR2 YYDKDF (reference sequence). This CDR3 has 14 amino acids. V was clipped by 3 bases and J by 0 bases, with 5 bases between them. CDR3 nucleotide sequence: TGTGCCACCAGCAGTGGGGCAACTAATGAAAAACTGTTTTTT. It codes for CATSSGATNEKLFF.

CDR3 region: CASRDLDRALLWAKNIQYF. The CDR3 DNA reads TGTGCCAGCAGGGACCTGGACAGGGCTCTGCTGTGGGCCAAAAACATTCAGTACTTC. The V gene is TRBV6-1, the J gene TRBJ2-4; 8 bases agree with TRBD1. V shed 6 bases, J shed 1 base, and the junction held 17 bases outside the gene matches. Germline CDR1 is MNHNS and CDR2 is SASEGT. The CDR3 length is 19 residues.

This clonotype has a count of ten or more. V usage is TRBV7-9 and J usage is TRBJ2-5; D is possibly TRBD1 (5 bases). V was clipped by 4 bases and J by 4 bases, with 19 bases between them. The CDR3 is made up of 16 amino acids. Germline loops: CDR1 SEHNR, CDR2 FQNEAQ (reference sequence). CDR3 coding DNA: TGTGCCAGCAGCTCGTTTCCTCTGACAGTAGGAGAGACCCAGTACTTC. It translates to CASSSFPLTVGETQYF. Full variable domain (outside the CDR3, taken from reference TRBV7-9 and TRBJ2-5): DTGVSQNPRHKITKRGQNVTFRCDPISEHNRLYWYRQTLGQGPEFLTYFQNEAQLEKSRLLSDRFSAERPKGSFSTLEIQRTEQGDSAMYLCASSSFPLTVGETQYFGPGTRLLVL.

This rearrangement joins TRBV12-3 or TRBV12-4 to TRBJ1-2; D not resolved. V dropped 7 bases and J dropped 2 bases, with 20 bases sitting between them. CDR3 length: 16 residues. In DNA, the CDR3 is TGTGCCAGCACCCCTGCGGGCTTAGATAAAAACTATGGCTACACCTTC. Residues: CASTPAGLDKNYGYTF.

The chain joins TRBV6-2 or TRBV6-3 to TRBJ2-7; D possibly corresponds to TRBD1 (5 bases). The CDR3 sequence is 15 residues long. Trimming took off 2 bases at V and 5 bases at J, with 16 bases between the two ends. Germline CDR1 reads MNHEY; CDR2 reads SVGEGT. The CDR3, as DNA: TGTGCCAGCAGTTACGTTCGGCAGGGTTCGCACGAGCAGTACTTC. This translates into CASSYVRQGSHEQYF.

The gene calls are TRBV5-1 and TRBJ2-7; the D gene could be TRBD1 or TRBD2 (6 bases each). The CDR3 is 15 residues long. Per germline, CDR1 SGHRS and CDR2 YFSETQ. The V and J ends lost 4 bases and 2 bases respectively, with 16 bases between them. The CDR3 coding sequence is TGCGCCAGCAGCCCGGGGGCCTCCCCTACCTACGAGCAGTACTTC. Protein: CASSPGASPTYEQYF.

The V gene is TRBV6-5, the J gene TRBJ2-1; TRBD2 matches 7 bases. V lost 2 bases to trimming and J lost 4 bases; unmatched junction nucleotides: 8. This CDR3 has 16 residues. Germline V gives CDR1 MNHEY, CDR2 SVGAGI. The CDR3 DNA sequence: TGTGCCAGCAGTTACACGGAGCGGGGTAATTACAATGAGCAGTTCTTC. Translated: CASSYTERGNYNEQFF.

This clonotype has only a few counts. The chain recombines TRBV2 with TRBJ1-4; D may be TRBD1 (5 bases). V shed 2 bases and J shed 6 bases, with 13 bases lying between them. This CDR3 has 15 residues. Germline V gene lookup returns CDR1 SNHLY and CDR2 FYNNEI. The CDR3 reads CASSELPGADEKLFF. DNA of the CDR3: TGTGCCAGCAGTGAATTACCCGGGGCCGATGAAAAACTGTTTTTT.

This clonotype was seen ten or more times. The chain joins TRBV7-9 to TRBJ2-7; TRBD2 aligns across 11 bases. The germline gives CDR1 SEHNR, CDR2 FQNEAQ (reference sequence). The CDR3 consists of 16 residues. With 1 base clipped from V and 3 bases from J, the junction kept 5 bases outside the gene matches. CDR3 loop: CASSLVLAGANYEQYF. The DNA for the CDR3 is TGTGCCAGCAGCTTAGTACTAGCGGGAGCTAACTACGAGCAGTACTTC.

There are a few counts of this clonotype. V usage is TRBV9 and J usage is TRBJ2-1; D is ambiguous. The CDR3 loop spans 15 amino acids. Germline V CDR1 and CDR2: SGDLS, YYNGEE. V lost 2 bases and J lost 5, with 14 bases in between. The CDR3 bases are TGTGCCAGCAGCGTCCGATTCCCGTTCCACAATGAGCAGTTCTTC. It codes for CASSVRFPFHNEQFF.

V usage is TRBV6-2 or TRBV6-3 and J usage is TRBJ1-1; 8 bases fit TRBD1. The germline V gene has CDR1 MNHEY and CDR2 SVGEGT. V lost 0 bases, J lost 4 bases, and 7 bases stayed unmatched. This CDR3 has 16 amino acids. CDR3 sequence: CASSYSWTGSFTEAFF. The CDR3 DNA is TGTGCCAGCAGTTACTCCTGGACAGGGTCGTTCACTGAAGCTTTCTTT.

This clonotype was found a few times. The chain couples TRBV6-1 to TRBJ2-7, with 7 nucleotides matching TRBD1. Looked up from germline, CDR1 is MNHNS and CDR2 is SASEGT. The trim removed 5 bases at V and 2 bases at J, leaving 15 bases unmatched. The CDR3 is 17 residues long. The CDR3: CASSQGQGVTIPYEQYF. In DNA, the CDR3 is TGTGCCAGCAGTCAAGGGCAGGGGGTGACCATACCCTACGAGCAGTACTTC.